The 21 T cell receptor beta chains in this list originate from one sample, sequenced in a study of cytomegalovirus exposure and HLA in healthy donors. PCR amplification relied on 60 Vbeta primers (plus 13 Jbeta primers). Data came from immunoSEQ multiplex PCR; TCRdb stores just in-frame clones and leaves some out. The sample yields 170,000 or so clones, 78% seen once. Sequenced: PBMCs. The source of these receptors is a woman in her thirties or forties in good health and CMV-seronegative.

The CDR3 here is CASQGDTDTQYF. The DNA of the CDR3 is TGTGCTAGTCAGGGGGACACAGATACGCAGTATTTT. This chain connects TRBV12-5 to TRBJ2-3; 7 bases fit TRBD1. The CDR3 length is 12 residues. V lost 8 bases, J lost 2 bases, and 1 base stayed unmatched. Germline assignment: CDR1 LGHNT and CDR2 FRNRAP.

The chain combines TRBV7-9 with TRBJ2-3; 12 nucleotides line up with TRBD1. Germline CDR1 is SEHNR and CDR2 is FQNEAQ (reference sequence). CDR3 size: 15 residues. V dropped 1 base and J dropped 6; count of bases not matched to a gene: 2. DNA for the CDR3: TGTGCCAGCAGCTTAGGAGGGACAGGGGGCGATACGCAGTATTTT. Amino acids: CASSLGGTGGDTQYF. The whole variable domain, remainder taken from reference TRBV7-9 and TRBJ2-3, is DTGVSQNPRHKITKRGQNVTFRCDPISEHNRLYWYRQTLGQGPEFLTYFQNEAQLEKSRLLSDRFSAERPKGSFSTLEIQRTEQGDSAMYLCASSLGGTGGDTQYFGPGTRLTVL.

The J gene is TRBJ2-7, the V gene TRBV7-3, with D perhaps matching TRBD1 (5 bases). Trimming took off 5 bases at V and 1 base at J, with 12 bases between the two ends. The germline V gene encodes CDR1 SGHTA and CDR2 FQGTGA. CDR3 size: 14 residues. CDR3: CASSETRASYEQYF. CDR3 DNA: TGTGCCAGCAGCGAAACCAGGGCGTCCTACGAGCAGTACTTC.

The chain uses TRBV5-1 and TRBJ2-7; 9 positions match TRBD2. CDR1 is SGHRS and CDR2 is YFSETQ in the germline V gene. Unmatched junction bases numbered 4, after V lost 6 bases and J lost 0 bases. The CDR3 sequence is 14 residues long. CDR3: CASKQRGASYEQYF. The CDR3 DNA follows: TGCGCCAGCAAACAGCGGGGGGCCTCCTACGAGCAGTACTTC. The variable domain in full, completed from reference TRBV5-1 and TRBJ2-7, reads KAGVTQTPRYLIKTRGQQVTLSCSPISGHRSVSWYQQTPGQGLQFLFEYFSETQRNKGNFPGRFSGRQFSNSRSEMNVSTLELGDSALYLCASKQRGASYEQYFGPGTRLTVT.

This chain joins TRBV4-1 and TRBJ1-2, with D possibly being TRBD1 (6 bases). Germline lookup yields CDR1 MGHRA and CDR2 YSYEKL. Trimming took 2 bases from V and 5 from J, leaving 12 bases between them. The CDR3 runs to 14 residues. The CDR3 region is CASSQQQGGYGYTF. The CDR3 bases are TGCGCCAGCAGCCAACAACAGGGTGGGTATGGCTACACCTTC.

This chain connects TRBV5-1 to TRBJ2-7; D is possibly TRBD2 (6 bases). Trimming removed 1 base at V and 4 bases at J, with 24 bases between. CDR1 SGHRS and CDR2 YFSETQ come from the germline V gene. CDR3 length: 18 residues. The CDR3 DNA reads TGCGCCAGCAGCTTGAGGGGTGGCGGGACTTCGACGGGGTACGAGCAGTACTTC. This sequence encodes CASSLRGGGTSTGYEQYF. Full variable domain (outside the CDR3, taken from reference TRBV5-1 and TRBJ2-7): KAGVTQTPRYLIKTRGQQVTLSCSPISGHRSVSWYQQTPGQGLQFLFEYFSETQRNKGNFPGRFSGRQFSNSRSEMNVSTLELGDSALYLCASSLRGGGTSTGYEQYFGPGTRLTVT.

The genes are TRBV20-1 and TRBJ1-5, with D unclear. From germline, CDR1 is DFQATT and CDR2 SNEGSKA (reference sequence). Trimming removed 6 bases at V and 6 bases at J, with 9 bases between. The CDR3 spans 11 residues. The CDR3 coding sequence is TGCAGTGCCGAGAGGCGTCAGCCCCAGCATTTT. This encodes CSAERRQPQHF.

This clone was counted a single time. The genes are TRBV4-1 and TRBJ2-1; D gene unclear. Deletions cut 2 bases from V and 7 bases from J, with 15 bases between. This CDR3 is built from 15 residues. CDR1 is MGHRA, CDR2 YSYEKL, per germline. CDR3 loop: CASSQRPAPRNEQFF. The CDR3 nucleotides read TGCGCCAGCAGCCAAAGACCCGCCCCGCGGAATGAGCAGTTCTTC.

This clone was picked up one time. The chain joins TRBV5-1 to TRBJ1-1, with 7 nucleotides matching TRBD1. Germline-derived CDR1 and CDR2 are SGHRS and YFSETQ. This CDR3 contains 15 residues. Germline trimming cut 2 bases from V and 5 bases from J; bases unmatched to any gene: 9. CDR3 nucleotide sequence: TGCGCCAGCAGCTTTTCCGGACAGGACTGGACTGAAGCTTTCTTT. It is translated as CASSFSGQDWTEAFF. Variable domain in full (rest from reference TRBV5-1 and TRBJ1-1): KAGVTQTPRYLIKTRGQQVTLSCSPISGHRSVSWYQQTPGQGLQFLFEYFSETQRNKGNFPGRFSGRQFSNSRSEMNVSTLELGDSALYLCASSFSGQDWTEAFFGQGTRLTVV.

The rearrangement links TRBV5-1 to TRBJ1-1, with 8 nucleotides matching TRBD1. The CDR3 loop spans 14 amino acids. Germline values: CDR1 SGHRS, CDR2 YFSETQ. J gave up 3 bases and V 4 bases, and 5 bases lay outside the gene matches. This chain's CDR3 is CASSRQGMDTEAFF. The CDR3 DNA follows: TGCGCCAGCAGCAGACAGGGGATGGACACTGAAGCTTTCTTT.

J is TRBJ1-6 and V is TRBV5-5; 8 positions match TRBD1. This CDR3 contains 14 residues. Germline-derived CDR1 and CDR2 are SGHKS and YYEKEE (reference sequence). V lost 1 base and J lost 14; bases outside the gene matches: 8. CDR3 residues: CASSLTDREFTLHF. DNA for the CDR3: TGTGCCAGCAGCTTGACGGACAGGGAGTTCACCCTCCACTTT.

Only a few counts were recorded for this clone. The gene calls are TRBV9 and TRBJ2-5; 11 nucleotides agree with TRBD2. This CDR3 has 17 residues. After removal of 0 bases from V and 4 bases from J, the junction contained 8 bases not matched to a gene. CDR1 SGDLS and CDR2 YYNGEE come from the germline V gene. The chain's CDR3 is CASSVGSSGGRGETQYF. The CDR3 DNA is TGTGCCAGCAGCGTAGGATCTAGCGGGGGGCGGGGAGAGACCCAGTACTTC.

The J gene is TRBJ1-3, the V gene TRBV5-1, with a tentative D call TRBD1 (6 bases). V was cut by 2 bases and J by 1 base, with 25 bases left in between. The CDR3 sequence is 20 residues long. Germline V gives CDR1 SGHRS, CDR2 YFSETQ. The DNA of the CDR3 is TGCGCCAGCAGCTTCACACTCGGACAGTCTTCTACTTCTTCTGGAAACACCATATATTTT. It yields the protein CASSFTLGQSSTSSGNTIYF. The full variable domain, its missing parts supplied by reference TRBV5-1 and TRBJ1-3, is KAGVTQTPRYLIKTRGQQVTLSCSPISGHRSVSWYQQTPGQGLQFLFEYFSETQRNKGNFPGRFSGRQFSNSRSEMNVSTLELGDSALYLCASSFTLGQSSTSSGNTIYFGEGSWLTVV.

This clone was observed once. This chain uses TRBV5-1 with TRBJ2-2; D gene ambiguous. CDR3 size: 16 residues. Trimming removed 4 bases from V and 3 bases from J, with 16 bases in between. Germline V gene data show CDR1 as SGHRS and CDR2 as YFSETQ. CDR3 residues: CASSRSPSIDTGELFF. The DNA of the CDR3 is TGCGCCAGCAGCCGATCTCCTAGTATCGACACCGGGGAGCTGTTTTTT.

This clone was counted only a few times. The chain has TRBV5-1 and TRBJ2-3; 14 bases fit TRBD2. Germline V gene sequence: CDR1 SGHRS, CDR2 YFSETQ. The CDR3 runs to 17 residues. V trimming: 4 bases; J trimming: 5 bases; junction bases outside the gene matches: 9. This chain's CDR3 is CASSLRLAGGLGDTQYF. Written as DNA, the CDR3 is TGCGCCAGCAGCCTTCGACTAGCGGGGGGGCTGGGAGATACGCAGTATTTT.

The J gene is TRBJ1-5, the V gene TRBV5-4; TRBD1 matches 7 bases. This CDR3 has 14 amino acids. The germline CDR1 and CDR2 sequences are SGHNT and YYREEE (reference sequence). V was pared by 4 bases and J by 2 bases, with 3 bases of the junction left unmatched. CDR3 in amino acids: CASSTQGGNQPQHF. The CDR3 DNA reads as TGTGCCAGCAGCACCCAGGGGGGCAATCAGCCCCAGCATTTT.

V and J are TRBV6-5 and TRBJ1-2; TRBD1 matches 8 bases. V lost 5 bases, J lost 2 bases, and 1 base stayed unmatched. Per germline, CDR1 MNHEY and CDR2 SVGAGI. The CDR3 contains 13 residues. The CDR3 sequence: CASSGDRNYGYTF. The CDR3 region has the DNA TGTGCCAGCAGTGGGGACAGGAACTATGGCTACACCTTC.

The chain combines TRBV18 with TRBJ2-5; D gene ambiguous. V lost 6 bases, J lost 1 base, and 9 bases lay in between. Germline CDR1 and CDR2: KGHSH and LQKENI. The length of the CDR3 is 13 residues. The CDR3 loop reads CASSSRTQETQYF. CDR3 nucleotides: TGTGCCAGCTCGTCCAGAACCCAAGAGACCCAGTACTTC.

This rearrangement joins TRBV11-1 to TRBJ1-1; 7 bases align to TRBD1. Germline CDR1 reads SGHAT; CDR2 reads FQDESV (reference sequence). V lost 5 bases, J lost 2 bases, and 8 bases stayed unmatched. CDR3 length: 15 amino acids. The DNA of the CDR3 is TGTGCCAGCAGCGTCTTCCGGGACAGCAACACTGAAGCTTTCTTT. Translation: CASSVFRDSNTEAFF.

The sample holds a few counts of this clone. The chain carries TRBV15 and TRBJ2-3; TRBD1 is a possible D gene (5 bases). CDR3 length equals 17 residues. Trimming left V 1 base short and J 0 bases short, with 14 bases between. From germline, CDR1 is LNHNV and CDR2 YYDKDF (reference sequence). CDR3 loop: CATSRGLWQGSTDTQYF. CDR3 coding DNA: TGTGCCACCAGCAGAGGTCTGTGGCAGGGCAGCACAGATACGCAGTATTTT.

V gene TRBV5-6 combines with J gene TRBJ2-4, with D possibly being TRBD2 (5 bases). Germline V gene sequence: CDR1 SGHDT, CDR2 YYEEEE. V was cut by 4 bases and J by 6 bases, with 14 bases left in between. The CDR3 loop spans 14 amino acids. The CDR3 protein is CASSPVGGGNIQYF. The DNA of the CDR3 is TGTGCCAGCAGCCCCGTGGGCGGAGGAAACATTCAGTACTTC.